Following are 3 T cell receptor beta chains from one sample sequenced in a study of breast tumors, draining lymph nodes, adjacent tissues. Each CDR3 protein gets one entry after TCRdb re-called the multiplex PCR reads with MiXCR. The data show 150,000 or so distinct CDR3 sequences, 30% to 40% seen once. Samples came from axillary lymph nodes draining the breast cancer. Sequences were obtained from axillary lymph node tissue. These TCRs come from a female donor with breast cancer. Some clones in this sample may be carry-over from other donors' samples.

There are many counts of this clonotype. The V gene is TRBV2, the J gene TRBJ2-2, with 9 bases that match TRBD1. Germline CDR1 and CDR2: SNHLY and FYNNEI. V shed 6 bases and J 7 bases; nucleotides not matched to a gene: 9. CDR3 length: 15 residues. This CDR3 reads CASRLGTGSIGELFF. The CDR3 nucleotides are TGTGCCAGCAGGCTGGGGACAGGGAGTATCGGGGAGCTGTTTTTT.

As to this clonotype: Just one base apart from a much larger clone, this may be a read error. The chain employs TRBV28 and TRBJ1-3; a possible D gene is TRBD1 (5 bases). The CDR3 sequence is 13 residues long. Germline loops: CDR1 MDHEN, CDR2 SYDVKM. CDR3 loop: CASSLQGGSTIYF. The CDR3 region has the DNA TGTGCCAGCAGTCTGCAGGGTGGAAGCACCATATATTTT.

A few counts support this clonotype. This may arise from a read error, as a much more abundant clone is one base away. The J gene is TRBJ2-5, the V gene TRBV5-1; D uncertain. V was trimmed by 7 bases and J by 5 bases, leaving 18 bases between them. Germline loops: CDR1 SGHRS, CDR2 YFSETQ. The CDR3 sequence is 14 residues long. CDR3 residues: CASGKTDARETQYF. CDR3 nucleotides: TGCGCCAGCGGGAAGACCGACGCTCGGGAGACCCAGTACTTC.